This is a list of T cell receptor beta chains from one sample in a study of T cells in Graves' hyperthyroidism and ophthalmopathy. TCRdb reanalysed the multiplex PCR reads using MiXCR and keeps one entry per CDR3 protein. The repertoire includes 300,000 to 450,000 distinct CDR3 sequences, about 14% of them detected once, and about 19% sits in the top ten. Sample: blood. The source of these receptors is a woman younger than 45 with Graves' ophthalmopathy. CDR3s include the opening cysteine and the closing phenylalanine or tryptophan. D genes are given only for firm matches. Size is omitted from some rows. Given values are once, few, many or a class for expanded clones.

TGTGCCAGCAGCTCCCTCGGCGAGCGGGGATTTTACAATGAGCAGTTCTTC	CASSSLGERGFYNEQFF	TRBD2	many	TRBJ2-1	17	TRBV7-6
TGCAGTGCTAGACCGCGGGGGACTAGCACAGATACGCAGTATTTT	CSARPRGTSTDTQYF	TRBD2	few	TRBJ2-3	15	TRBV20-1
TGTGCTAGTGGTTTGGGCGGGAGGGAGCAGTACTTC	CASGLGGREQYF	TRBD2	.	TRBJ2-7	12	TRBV12-5
TGTGCCAGCAGCCAACCCTCGGGGGGGGGGTGGGATGAGCAGTTCTTC	CASSQPSGGGWDEQFF	TRBD2	many	TRBJ2-1	16	TRBV3-1
TGTGCCAGCAGTCCCCGGCCACTAGATATTAACTATGGCTACACCTTC	CASSPRPLDINYGYTF	.	few	TRBJ1-2	16	TRBV28
TGCAGTGGCGGCGCGAACACCGGGGAGCTGTTTTTT	CSGGANTGELFF	.	many	TRBJ2-2	12	TRBV20-1
TGCGCCAGCAGCGGACAGGGGGGCTACAATGAGCAGTTCTTC	CASSGQGGYNEQFF	TRBD1	.	TRBJ2-1	14	TRBV10-1
TGTGCCAGCAGCTTATTGTCGACAGGATCAAATGAAAAACTGTTTTTT	CASSLLSTGSNEKLFF	.	many	TRBJ1-4	16	TRBV7-6
TGTGCCAGCAGTTTACGGACTAGCGGGGGTAACTACGAGCAGTACTTC	CASSLRTSGGNYEQYF	TRBD2	.	TRBJ2-7	16	TRBV12-3/TRBV12-4
TGTGCCAGCAGTCCCAGGCAGTTCTATGGCTACACCTTC	CASSPRQFYGYTF	.	many	TRBJ1-2	13	TRBV28
TGTGCCAGCAGTGAAATGGAGGACAATCAGCCCCAGCATTTT	CASSEMEDNQPQHF	.	.	TRBJ1-5	14	TRBV6-1
TGTGCCAGCAGCCAAGTCGGCCTGGACACCATATATTTT	CASSQVGLDTIYF	.	many	TRBJ1-3	13	TRBV3-1
TGCAGTGCTAGTTTCAGGGGTGATGAGCAGTACTTC	CSASFRGDEQYF	.	few	TRBJ2-7	12	TRBV20-1
TGTGCCAGCAGGACCCGGGAGAACTCTAATTCACCCCTCCACTTT	CASRTRENSNSPLHF	.	many	TRBJ1-6	15	TRBV2
TGTGCCAGCAACCCCCGAGGGGGTCAGCCCCAGCATTTT	CASNPRGGQPQHF	.	many	TRBJ1-5	13	TRBV6-1
TGTGCCAGCAGCCCTCACCCGGGGAAAGAGGTGGATGGCTACACCTTC	CASSPHPGKEVDGYTF	.	few	TRBJ1-2	16	TRBV14
TGCGCCAGCAGCTTGTCTTCTCGAGGGCAGGGGGGTAACACTGAAGCTTTCTTT	CASSLSSRGQGGNTEAFF	TRBD1	many	TRBJ1-1	18	TRBV5-1
TGTGCCAGCAGTGAAGGGGAAGCCTACGAGCAGTACTTC	CASSEGEAYEQYF	.	.	TRBJ2-7	13	TRBV6-1
TGCGCCAGCAGCTTCCTTCCCAAGCGGGGGGCACCCTACGAGCAGTACTTC	CASSFLPKRGAPYEQYF	TRBD2	many	TRBJ2-7	17	TRBV5-1
TGTGCCAGCAGCTTAGTTAGAGGTCCCCTTCCCTACGAGCAGTACTTC	CASSLVRGPLPYEQYF	.	few	TRBJ2-7	16	TRBV7-8
TGTGCCAGCAGCGGGATGCGTAGCGAGCAGTACTTC	CASSGMRSEQYF	.	many	TRBJ2-7	12	TRBV11-1
TGCGCCAGCAGCTTGGCCCCGGACATCCCATATGGCTACACCTTC	CASSLAPDIPYGYTF	.	many	TRBJ1-2	15	TRBV5-1
TGTGCCACGGACGGCCCGAACACTGAAGCTTTCTTT	CATDGPNTEAFF	.	many	TRBJ1-1	12	TRBV28
TGTGCCAGCAGTTACTCTACGACGGACTTCTATGGCTACACCTTC	CASSYSTTDFYGYTF	.	.	TRBJ1-2	15	TRBV6-5
TGTGCCAGCAGCCCTCCCTCGGTTTGGGATGAGCAGTTCTTC	CASSPPSVWDEQFF	.	many	TRBJ2-1	14	TRBV28